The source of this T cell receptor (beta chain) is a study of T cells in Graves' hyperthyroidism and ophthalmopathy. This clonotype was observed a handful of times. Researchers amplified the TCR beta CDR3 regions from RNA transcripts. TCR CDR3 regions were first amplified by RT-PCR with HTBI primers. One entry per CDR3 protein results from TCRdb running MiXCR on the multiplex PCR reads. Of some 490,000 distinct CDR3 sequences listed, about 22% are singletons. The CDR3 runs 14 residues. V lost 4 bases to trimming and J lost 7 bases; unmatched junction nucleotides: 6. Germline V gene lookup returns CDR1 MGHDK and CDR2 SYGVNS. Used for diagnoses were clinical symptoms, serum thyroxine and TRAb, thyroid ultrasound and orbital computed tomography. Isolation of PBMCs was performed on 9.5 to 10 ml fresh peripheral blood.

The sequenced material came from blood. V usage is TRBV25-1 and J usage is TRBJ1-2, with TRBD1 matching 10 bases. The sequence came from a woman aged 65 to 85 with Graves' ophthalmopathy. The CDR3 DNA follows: TGTGCCAGCAGTGCCGGGACAGGGGCGGGTGGCTACACCTTC. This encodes CASSAGTGAGGYTF.